The present T cell receptor beta chain was sequenced within a study of blood T cell repertoires in COVID-19. Study information: Whether acute or convalescent, the COVID-19 samples came from the United States, Italy and Spain. Sources were T cells, B-cell-depleted T cells, or PBMCs; the material itself was cDNA or gDNA.

Assay: immunoSEQ multiplex PCR; the TCRdb copy retains only in-frame clones and omits some. The sample shows more than 150,000 clones, roughly 86% of them seen only once. CDR3 length: 15 residues. After removal of 5 bases from V and 5 bases from J, the junction contained 7 bases not matched to a gene. Germline V gene lookup returns CDR1 SGHNT and CDR2 YYREEE (reference sequence). The chain recombines TRBV5-4 with TRBJ1-2; 12 positions agree with TRBD1. This TCR was sampled from a man aged 40-49 years with active or convalescent COVID-19. Sequencing used peripheral blood. The CDR3: CASRIGDRGLYGYTF. CDR3 DNA sequence: TGTGCCAGCAGGATCGGGGACAGGGGGCTGTATGGCTACACCTTC.